A selection of T cell receptor beta chains follows, all from one sample in a study of T cell changes during pregnancy in multiple sclerosis. Produced via immunoSEQ multiplex PCR; TCRdb's table is partial and in-frame only. The sample records some 60,000 clones, roughly nine tenths being singletons. The sequencing used peripheral blood, collected in the first trimester of pregnancy. All receptors come from a female donor in good health, enrolled as a control in a pregnancy study. Each CDR3 is given with its conserved first and last residue. The D gene is left open where the match is weak. Expanded clones get a size class; other rows say once, few or many, or leave the size out.

d_call: .; j_call: TRBJ1-2; clone_size: .; v_call: TRBV13; cdr3_aa: CASSLEGATSGYTF; cdr3_nt: TGTGCCAGCAGCTTAGAAGGCGCGACAAGTGGCTACACCTTC
d_call: TRBD2; j_call: TRBJ2-5; clone_size: .; v_call: TRBV9; cdr3_aa: CASSVGLAMRETQYF; cdr3_nt: TGTGCCAGCAGCGTGGGACTAGCGATGAGAGAGACCCAGTACTTC
d_call: .; j_call: TRBJ1-2; clone_size: .; v_call: TRBV7-2; cdr3_aa: CASSLDPPGAGGYGYTF; cdr3_nt: TGTGCCAGCAGCTTAGACCCCCCAGGGGCAGGTGGCTATGGCTACACCTTC
d_call: .; j_call: TRBJ2-2; clone_size: .; v_call: TRBV5-6; cdr3_aa: CASSQLLWGELFF; cdr3_nt: TGTGCCAGCAGCCAACTCCTATGGGGGGAGCTGTTTTTT
d_call: TRBD1; j_call: TRBJ2-7; clone_size: .; v_call: TRBV29-1; cdr3_aa: CSVSTGYNEQYF; cdr3_nt: TGCAGCGTTTCGACAGGGTACAACGAGCAGTACTTC
d_call: TRBD1; j_call: TRBJ1-2; clone_size: .; v_call: TRBV19; cdr3_aa: CASRRDTGVNNYGYTF; cdr3_nt: TGTGCCAGTAGGAGGGATACAGGGGTTAATAACTATGGCTACACCTTC
d_call: TRBD2; j_call: TRBJ2-3; clone_size: .; v_call: TRBV6-4; cdr3_aa: CASSEPGGSTDTQYF; cdr3_nt: TGTGCCAGCAGTGAACCGGGAGGTAGCACAGATACGCAGTATTTT
d_call: TRBD2; j_call: TRBJ2-7; clone_size: .; v_call: TRBV7-2; cdr3_aa: CASSSPSGTSGGARYEQYF; cdr3_nt: TGTGCCAGCAGCTCCCCATCCGGGACTAGCGGGGGGGCCCGGTACGAGCAGTACTTC
d_call: TRBD1; j_call: TRBJ2-7; clone_size: .; v_call: TRBV29-1; cdr3_aa: CSVEVGGTGRDGEQYF; cdr3_nt: TGCAGCGTTGAAGTGGGCGGGACAGGGCGGGATGGGGAGCAGTACTTC
d_call: TRBD1; j_call: TRBJ1-4; clone_size: .; v_call: TRBV5-4; cdr3_aa: CASSRSGGINEKLFF; cdr3_nt: TGTGCCAGCAGCCGCTCAGGGGGTATAAATGAAAAACTGTTTTTT
d_call: TRBD1; j_call: TRBJ2-1; clone_size: .; v_call: TRBV7-9; cdr3_aa: CASRETGWVYNEQFF; cdr3_nt: TGTGCCAGTCGAGAGACAGGGTGGGTATACAATGAGCAGTTCTTC
d_call: TRBD1; j_call: TRBJ2-7; clone_size: .; v_call: TRBV7-2; cdr3_aa: CASSSNRGQVYEQYF; cdr3_nt: TGTGCCAGCAGCTCAAACAGGGGGCAGGTTTACGAGCAGTACTTC
d_call: .; j_call: TRBJ2-7; clone_size: .; v_call: TRBV30; cdr3_aa: CAWSVFGNYEQYF; cdr3_nt: TGTGCCTGGAGTGTGTTCGGTAACTACGAGCAGTACTTC
d_call: .; j_call: TRBJ1-5; clone_size: .; v_call: TRBV7-6; cdr3_aa: CASSLSGNNQPQHF; cdr3_nt: TGTGCCAGCAGCTTATCAGGGAACAATCAGCCCCAGCATTTT
d_call: TRBD1; j_call: TRBJ1-1; clone_size: .; v_call: TRBV27; cdr3_aa: CASSPDRDSPIAFF; cdr3_nt: TGTGCCAGCAGCCCCGACAGGGACTCGCCGATAGCTTTCTTT
d_call: TRBD1; j_call: TRBJ1-2; clone_size: .; v_call: TRBV28; cdr3_aa: CASSRAGQGNYGYTF; cdr3_nt: TGTGCCAGCAGTAGAGCGGGACAGGGGAACTATGGCTACACCTTC
d_call: TRBD2; j_call: TRBJ2-3; clone_size: .; v_call: TRBV7-8; cdr3_aa: CASSLYTSGGFTDTQYF; cdr3_nt: TGTGCCAGCAGCTTATATACTAGCGGGGGTTTCACAGATACGCAGTATTTT
d_call: TRBD1; j_call: TRBJ1-4; clone_size: .; v_call: TRBV5-4; cdr3_aa: CASSFRDRPNEKLFF; cdr3_nt: TGTGCCAGCAGTTTCCGGGACAGACCTAATGAAAAACTGTTTTTT
d_call: .; j_call: TRBJ1-4; clone_size: .; v_call: TRBV5-4; cdr3_aa: CASSFGGNEKLFF; cdr3_nt: TGTGCCAGCAGCTTCGGGGGGAATGAAAAACTGTTTTTT
d_call: .; j_call: TRBJ1-1; clone_size: .; v_call: TRBV7-2; cdr3_aa: CASSLGWSETEAFF; cdr3_nt: TGTGCCAGCAGCTTAGGATGGAGCGAGACTGAAGCTTTCTTT
d_call: TRBD2; j_call: TRBJ2-7; clone_size: .; v_call: TRBV11-2; cdr3_aa: CASGTGGLAGYEQYF; cdr3_nt: TGTGCCAGCGGAACCGGGGGACTAGCGGGATACGAGCAGTACTTC
d_call: .; j_call: TRBJ1-4; clone_size: .; v_call: TRBV28; cdr3_aa: CASTPPTANEKLFF; cdr3_nt: TGTGCCAGCACCCCACCTACGGCTAATGAAAAACTGTTTTTT
d_call: .; j_call: TRBJ1-4; clone_size: .; v_call: TRBV18; cdr3_aa: CASSPQGQDEKLFF; cdr3_nt: TGTGCCAGCTCACCACAAGGTCAGGATGAAAAACTGTTTTTT
d_call: .; j_call: TRBJ2-7; clone_size: .; v_call: TRBV5-4; cdr3_aa: CASSLGTLSSYEQYF; cdr3_nt: TGTGCCAGCAGCTTGGGAACTTTATCTTCCTACGAGCAGTACTTC
d_call: .; j_call: TRBJ2-5; clone_size: .; v_call: TRBV5-1; cdr3_aa: CASSLDPTGNQETQYF; cdr3_nt: TGCGCCAGCAGCTTGGACCCCACAGGGAACCAAGAGACCCAGTACTTC
d_call: TRBD2; j_call: TRBJ2-3; clone_size: .; v_call: TRBV19; cdr3_aa: CASSSSGGRADTQYF; cdr3_nt: TGTGCCAGTAGCTCATCCGGAGGGAGGGCAGATACGCAGTATTTT
d_call: TRBD2; j_call: TRBJ2-1; clone_size: many; v_call: TRBV5-8; cdr3_aa: CASTRDYRDNEQFF; cdr3_nt: TGTGCCAGCACCCGGGACTACCGAGATAATGAGCAGTTCTTC
d_call: TRBD2; j_call: TRBJ2-1; clone_size: .; v_call: TRBV6-4; cdr3_aa: CASSLAGENNEQFF; cdr3_nt: TGTGCCAGCTCTCTAGCGGGGGAGAACAATGAGCAGTTCTTC
d_call: .; j_call: TRBJ2-2; clone_size: once; v_call: TRBV9; cdr3_aa: CASSRGLPELANTGELFF; cdr3_nt: TGTGCCAGCAGCAGGGGACTGCCCGAACTAGCGAACACCGGGGAGCTGTTTTTT
d_call: .; j_call: TRBJ2-2; clone_size: .; v_call: TRBV5-1; cdr3_aa: CASSPGQPNTGELFF; cdr3_nt: TGCGCCAGCAGCCCTGGACAGCCGAACACCGGGGAGCTGTTTTTT
d_call: .; j_call: TRBJ2-5; clone_size: .; v_call: TRBV4-2; cdr3_aa: CASSQDWSFDRGETQYF; cdr3_nt: TGTGCCAGCAGCCAAGATTGGTCGTTCGATCGGGGGGAGACCCAGTACTTC
d_call: .; j_call: TRBJ2-3; clone_size: .; v_call: TRBV12-5; cdr3_aa: CASGLVAGTSTDTQYF; cdr3_nt: TGTGCTAGTGGTTTGGTAGCAGGGACTAGCACAGATACGCAGTATTTT
d_call: .; j_call: TRBJ1-1; clone_size: once; v_call: TRBV19; cdr3_aa: CASSMFRGGPNTEAFF; cdr3_nt: TGTGCCAGTAGTATGTTCCGGGGTGGCCCGAACACTGAAGCTTTCTTT
d_call: TRBD2; j_call: TRBJ2-3; clone_size: .; v_call: TRBV2; cdr3_aa: CASSVTSGSSGTQYF; cdr3_nt: TGTGCCAGCAGTGTGACTAGCGGGTCTTCCGGTACGCAGTATTTT
d_call: TRBD1; j_call: TRBJ2-5; clone_size: .; v_call: TRBV4-1; cdr3_aa: CASSPRDSQMAETQYF; cdr3_nt: TGCGCCAGCAGCCCCAGGGACAGCCAAATGGCGGAGACCCAGTACTTC
d_call: .; j_call: TRBJ2-5; clone_size: .; v_call: TRBV9; cdr3_aa: CASSVGAGDGRETQYF; cdr3_nt: TGTGCCAGCAGCGTAGGGGCAGGGGACGGTAGGGAGACCCAGTACTTC
d_call: .; j_call: TRBJ1-4; clone_size: .; v_call: TRBV28; cdr3_aa: CASSLGSLTNEKLFF; cdr3_nt: TGTGCCAGCAGTTTAGGGAGTCTAACTAATGAAAAACTGTTTTTT
d_call: TRBD1; j_call: TRBJ1-2; clone_size: .; v_call: TRBV30; cdr3_aa: CAWSRTGGDNYGYTF; cdr3_nt: TGTGCCTGGAGTCGGACAGGGGGCGACAACTATGGCTACACCTTC
d_call: .; j_call: TRBJ2-7; clone_size: .; v_call: TRBV4-3; cdr3_aa: CASSQGAGLSYEQYF; cdr3_nt: TGCGCCAGCAGCCAAGGGGCGGGACTCTCCTACGAGCAGTACTTC
d_call: TRBD1; j_call: TRBJ2-7; clone_size: .; v_call: TRBV2; cdr3_aa: CASREDRRTYEQYF; cdr3_nt: TGTGCCAGCAGGGAGGACAGGAGAACCTACGAGCAGTACTTC
d_call: TRBD1; j_call: TRBJ1-1; clone_size: once; v_call: TRBV6-4; cdr3_aa: CASSPSTTGRIPGTEAFF; cdr3_nt: TGTGCCAGCAGTCCCTCAACGACAGGGAGGATCCCAGGAACTGAAGCTTTCTTT
d_call: .; j_call: TRBJ2-1; clone_size: .; v_call: TRBV29-1; cdr3_aa: CSAVGGNEQFF; cdr3_nt: TGCAGCGCAGTAGGCGGGAATGAGCAGTTCTTC
d_call: .; j_call: TRBJ1-2; clone_size: .; v_call: TRBV5-1; cdr3_aa: CASRRFQDSFTNYGYTF; cdr3_nt: TGCGCCAGCCGTCGGTTTCAGGACAGCTTTACTAACTATGGCTACACCTTC
d_call: .; j_call: TRBJ1-3; clone_size: .; v_call: TRBV7-9; cdr3_aa: CASSHPDAGPSSGNTIYF; cdr3_nt: TGTGCCAGCAGCCACCCGGACGCGGGTCCGAGCTCTGGAAACACCATATATTTT
d_call: TRBD1; j_call: TRBJ1-5; clone_size: .; v_call: TRBV5-6; cdr3_aa: CASSLIRGRLGNQPQHF; cdr3_nt: TGTGCCAGCAGCTTGATAAGGGGGCGGCTTGGCAATCAGCCCCAGCATTTT
d_call: .; j_call: TRBJ2-3; clone_size: .; v_call: TRBV5-6; cdr3_aa: CASSLGPAGTDTQYF; cdr3_nt: TGTGCCAGCAGCTTGGGCCCAGCGGGCACAGATACGCAGTATTTT
d_call: TRBD2; j_call: TRBJ2-1; clone_size: few; v_call: TRBV7-9; cdr3_aa: CASSLDGEGSEQFF; cdr3_nt: TGTGCCAGCAGCTTAGACGGGGAGGGGAGTGAGCAGTTCTTC
d_call: .; j_call: TRBJ1-4; clone_size: .; v_call: TRBV27; cdr3_aa: CASSLNRGAEKLFF; cdr3_nt: TGTGCCAGCAGCTTAAATCGGGGGGCTGAAAAACTGTTTTTT
d_call: TRBD2; j_call: TRBJ2-2; clone_size: .; v_call: TRBV4-1; cdr3_aa: CASSPRTSGKFANTGELFF; cdr3_nt: TGCGCCAGCAGCCCCAGGACTAGCGGGAAGTTCGCGAACACCGGGGAGCTGTTTTTT